The sequence of this T cell receptor beta chain was determined in a study of blood T cell repertoires in COVID-19. Study as a whole: PBMCs, B-cell-depleted T cells, or T cells were the source of the cDNA or gDNA that made up the material.

This clone has just a few counts. Per the original data handling: Reference gene primer amplification gave estimated nucleated cell counts. The table came from immunoSEQ multiplex PCR; TCRdb's copy has only in-frame clones and leaves some out. The DNA was the basis for D and trimming; V, J and clone size are from that table. The table has about 42,000 clones, 75% to 85% seen once. Sequencing was performed on peripheral blood. The TCR originated in an elderly man with acute or convalescent COVID-19.

The CDR3 reads CASSLGGVLFF. DNA for the CDR3: TGTGCCAGCAGTTTAGGGGGCGTGCTGTTTTTT. This chain uses TRBV12-3 or TRBV12-4 with TRBJ2-2, with D perhaps TRBD1 (5 bases). V shed 1 base and J shed 13 bases, with 7 bases lying between them. The CDR3 loop spans 11 amino acids.